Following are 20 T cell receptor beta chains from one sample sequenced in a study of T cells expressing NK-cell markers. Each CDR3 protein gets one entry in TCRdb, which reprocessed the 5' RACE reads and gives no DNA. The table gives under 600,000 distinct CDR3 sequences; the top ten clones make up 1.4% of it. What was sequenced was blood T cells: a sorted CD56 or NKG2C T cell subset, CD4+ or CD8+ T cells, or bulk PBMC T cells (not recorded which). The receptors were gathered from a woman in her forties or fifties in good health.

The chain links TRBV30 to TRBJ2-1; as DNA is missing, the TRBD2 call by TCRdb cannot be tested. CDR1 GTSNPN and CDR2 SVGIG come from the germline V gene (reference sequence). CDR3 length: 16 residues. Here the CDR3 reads CAWSPTSGGSYNEQFF.

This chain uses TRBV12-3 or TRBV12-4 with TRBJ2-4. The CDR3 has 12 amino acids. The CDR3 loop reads CASAIAKNIQYF.

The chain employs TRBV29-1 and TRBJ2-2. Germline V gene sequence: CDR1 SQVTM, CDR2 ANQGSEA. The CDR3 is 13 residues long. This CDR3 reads CSVANSHVGELFF.

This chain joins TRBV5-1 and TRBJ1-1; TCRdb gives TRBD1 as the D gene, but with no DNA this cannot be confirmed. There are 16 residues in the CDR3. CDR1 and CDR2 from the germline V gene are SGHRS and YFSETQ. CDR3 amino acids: CASSLVTTGINTEAFF.

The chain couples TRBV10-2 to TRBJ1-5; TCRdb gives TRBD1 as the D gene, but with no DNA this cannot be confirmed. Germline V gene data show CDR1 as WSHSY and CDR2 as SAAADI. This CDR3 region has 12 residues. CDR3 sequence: CASRRDGGPQHF.

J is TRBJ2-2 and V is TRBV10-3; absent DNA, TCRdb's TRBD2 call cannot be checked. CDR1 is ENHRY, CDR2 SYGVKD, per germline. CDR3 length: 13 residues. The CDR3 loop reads CAIAERETGELFF.

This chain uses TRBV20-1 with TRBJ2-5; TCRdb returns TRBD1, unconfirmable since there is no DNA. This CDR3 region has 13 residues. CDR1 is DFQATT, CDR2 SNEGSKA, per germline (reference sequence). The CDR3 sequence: CSAREGVIETQYF.

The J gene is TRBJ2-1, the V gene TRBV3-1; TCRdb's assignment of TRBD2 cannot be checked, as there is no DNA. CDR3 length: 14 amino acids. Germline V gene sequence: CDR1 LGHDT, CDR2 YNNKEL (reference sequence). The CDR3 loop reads CATTLGLAGEIKFF.

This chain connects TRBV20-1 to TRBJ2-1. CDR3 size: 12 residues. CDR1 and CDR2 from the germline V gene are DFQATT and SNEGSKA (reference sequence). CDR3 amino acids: CSVETRGNEQFF.

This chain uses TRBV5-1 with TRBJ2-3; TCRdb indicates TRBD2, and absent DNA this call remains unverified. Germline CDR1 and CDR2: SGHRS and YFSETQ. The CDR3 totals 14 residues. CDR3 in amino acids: CASSPGLTENTQYF.

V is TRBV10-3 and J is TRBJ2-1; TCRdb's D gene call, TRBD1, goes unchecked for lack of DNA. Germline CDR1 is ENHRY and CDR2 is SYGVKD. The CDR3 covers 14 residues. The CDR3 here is CAILSDRGFNEQFF.

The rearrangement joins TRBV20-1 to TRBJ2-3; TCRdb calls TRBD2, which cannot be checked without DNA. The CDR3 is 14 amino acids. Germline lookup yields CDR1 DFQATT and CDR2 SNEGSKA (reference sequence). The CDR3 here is CSATRTSSTDTQYF.

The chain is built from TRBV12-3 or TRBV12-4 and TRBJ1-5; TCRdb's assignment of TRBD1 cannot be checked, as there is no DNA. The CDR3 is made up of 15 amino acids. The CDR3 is CASSRNPGENQPQHF.

CDR3 region: CASSQHKGSFVEKLFF. The chain has TRBV4-1 and TRBJ1-4. The CDR3 runs 16 residues. Germline values: CDR1 MGHRA, CDR2 YSYEKL.

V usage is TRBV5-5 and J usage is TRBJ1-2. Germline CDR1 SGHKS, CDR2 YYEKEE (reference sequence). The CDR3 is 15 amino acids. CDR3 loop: CASSLRPTANYGYTF.

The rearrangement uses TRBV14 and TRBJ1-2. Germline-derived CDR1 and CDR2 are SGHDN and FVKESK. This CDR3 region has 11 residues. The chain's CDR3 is CASSDNYGYTF.

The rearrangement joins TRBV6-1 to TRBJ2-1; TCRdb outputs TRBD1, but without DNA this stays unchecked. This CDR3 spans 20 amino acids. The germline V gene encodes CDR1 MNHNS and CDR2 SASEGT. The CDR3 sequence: CASSHQNTFTQGGTYNEQFF.

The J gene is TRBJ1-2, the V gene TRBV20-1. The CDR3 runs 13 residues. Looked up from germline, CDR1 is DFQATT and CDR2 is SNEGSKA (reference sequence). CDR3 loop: CSARANTNYGYTF.

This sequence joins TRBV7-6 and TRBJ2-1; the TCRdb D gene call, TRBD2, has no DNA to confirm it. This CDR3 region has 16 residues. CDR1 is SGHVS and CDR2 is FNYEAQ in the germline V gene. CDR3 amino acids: CASSLVPSGSNNEQFF. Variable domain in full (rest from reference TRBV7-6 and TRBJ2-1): GAGVSQSPRYKVTKRGQDVALRCDPISGHVSLYWYRQALGQGPEFLTYFNYEAQQDKSGLPNDRFSAERPEGSISTLTIQRTEQRDSAMYRCASSLVPSGSNNEQFFGPGTRLTVL.

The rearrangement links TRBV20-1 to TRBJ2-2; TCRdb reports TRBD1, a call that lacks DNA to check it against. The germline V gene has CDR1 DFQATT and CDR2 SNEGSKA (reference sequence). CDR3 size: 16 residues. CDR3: CSARDVGAGGTGELFF.